This entry lists 10 T cell receptor beta chains sequenced from one sample in a study of T cells in localized non-small cell lung cancer. The method was immunoSEQ multiplex PCR; TCRdb's version includes in-frame clones alone and lacks a portion of them. In the table there are 3,200 or so clones, 29% of which are singletons. This specimen was lung tumor tissue, taken before any cancer treatment. These receptors were collected from a man aged 40 to 69 with stage III lung adenocarcinoma.

The sample holds a few counts of this clone. The rearrangement joins TRBV6-8 to TRBJ1-5; 10 bases fit TRBD1. After removal of 7 bases from V and 2 bases from J, the junction contained 5 bases not matched to a gene. The CDR3 is 15 residues long. The germline gives CDR1 MNHGY, CDR2 SAAAGT. As DNA, the CDR3 is TGTGCCAGCACCCGGACAGGGGGAGGCAATCAGCCCCAGCATTTT. It codes for CASTRTGGGNQPQHF.

By sample share, this clone is medium-sized (0.01 to 0.1%). V and J are TRBV11-3 and TRBJ1-2; D unclear. The length of the CDR3 is 14 residues. The germline gives CDR1 SGHNT, CDR2 YENEEA. The ends were cut back, 5 bases at V and 8 bases at J, with 18 bases in the middle. CDR3 sequence: CASSPTDRFGGYTF. DNA of the CDR3: TGTGCCAGCAGCCCCACCGACCGATTTGGCGGCTACACCTTC.

CDR3 sequence (DNA): TGTGCCAGCAGCGTGGGGACAGGACTCTCTGGAAACACCATATATTTT. It encodes CASSVGTGLSGNTIYF. V is TRBV9 and J is TRBJ1-3, with 8 nucleotides matching TRBD1. J lost 0 bases, V lost 2 bases, and 4 bases had no gene match. CDR3 length: 16 amino acids. Germline V gene data show CDR1 as SGDLS and CDR2 as YYNGEE.

This clone was found a few times. The J gene is TRBJ1-2, the V gene TRBV30; 11 nucleotides agree with TRBD1. Trimming at V came to 4 bases and at J to 5 bases, leaving 6 bases not matched to a gene. The CDR3 has 14 residues. CDR1 and CDR2 from the germline V gene are GTSNPN and SVGIG (reference sequence). This CDR3 reads CAWTTDRGLYGYTF. CDR3 in DNA: TGTGCCTGGACGACGGACAGGGGGCTTTATGGCTACACCTTC.

J is TRBJ2-7 and V is TRBV30; 12 nucleotides align to TRBD2. The germline V gene has CDR1 GTSNPN and CDR2 SVGIG (reference sequence). The J segment lost 4 bases and the V segment lost 4 bases, leaving 8 bases of the junction unmatched. The CDR3 length is 15 residues. The CDR3 DNA reads TGTGCCTGGACCCGCCCTAGCGGGAGGGCGTACGAGCAGTACTTC. It codes for CAWTRPSGRAYEQYF. Combining the CDR3 with reference TRBV30 and TRBJ2-7 gives the whole variable domain SQTIHQWPATLVQPVGSPLSLECTVEGTSNPNLYWYRQAAGRGLQLLFYSVGIGQISSEVPQNLSASRPQDRQFILSSKKLLLSDSGFYLCAWTRPSGRAYEQYFGPGTRLTVT.

CDR3 region: CASTKSGGPNTGELFF. DNA of the CDR3: TGCGCCAGTACTAAATCGGGGGGGCCGAACACCGGGGAGCTGTTTTTT. The genes are TRBV5-1 and TRBJ2-2, with TRBD2 identical over 8 bases. V lost 8 bases to trimming and J lost 0 bases; unmatched junction nucleotides: 9. Germline V CDR1 and CDR2: SGHRS, YFSETQ. This CDR3 is built from 16 residues.

The V and J genes are TRBV29-1 and TRBJ1-1; D may be TRBD1 (6 bases). In germline, CDR1 is SQVTM, CDR2 ANQGSEA. With 2 bases removed from V and 4 bases from J, the gap between germline ends came to 11 bases. The CDR3 consists of 13 residues. The CDR3 DNA sequence: TGCAGCGTTGAATGGGGGGCAAGCACTGAAGCTTTCTTT. Residues: CSVEWGASTEAFF.

The table lists this clone with a few counts. The chain recombines TRBV11-3 with TRBJ2-5; TRBD1 is a possible D gene (6 bases). The CDR3 runs 15 residues. The V gene's germline CDR1 is SGHNT and CDR2 YENEEA. The V end was cut by 5 bases, the J end by 5 bases, with 18 bases between. Here the CDR3 reads CASSPSLGAGETQYF. CDR3 DNA sequence: TGTGCCAGCAGCCCCTCCCTGGGGGCCGGGGAGACCCAGTACTTC.

This clone turned up a few times. V gene TRBV27 combines with J gene TRBJ1-6; D gene unclear. Between the trimmed V and J ends, which lost 6 bases and 0 bases, there was a span of 15 bases. The length of the CDR3 is 17 residues. Germline V gene sequence: CDR1 MNHEY, CDR2 SMNVEV (reference sequence). CDR3 residues: CASSSSPTSSYNSPLHF. CDR3 DNA sequence: TGTGCCAGCAGCTCCAGCCCCACTAGCTCCTATAATTCACCCCTCCACTTT.

The CDR3 region is CASSPEGVAHYEQYV. DNA for the CDR3: TGTGCCAGCAGCCCCGAAGGGGTCGCCCACTACGAGCAGTACGTC. The genes are TRBV28 and TRBJ2-7; weak D call: TRBD1 (5 bases). The CDR3 runs 15 residues. V was trimmed by 6 bases and J by 3 bases, leaving 18 bases between them. Germline V gene lookup returns CDR1 MDHEN and CDR2 SYDVKM.